The 32 T cell receptor beta chains listed next were all sequenced from one sample in a study of shared clonotypes between healthy human individuals (dated by TCRdb to 2020 to 2021). Libraries were constructed by the immunoSEQ multiplex PCR assay. TCRdb retrieved this table from immuneACCESS and kept in-frame rearrangements only. Not all clones are present; in checked studies, unresolved V genes account for under half, and no reason is known for the remainder. This sample gives about 2.4 million clones in total; 93% of them show up just once. The ten top clones hold around 0.37% of the sample. The sample comprised naive CD4+ T cells from PBMCs. The label giving this sample's cell subset or site can be read as: CD45RA+ positively selected. The receptors come from a man younger than 35 in good health. Some clones in this sample may be carry-over from other donors' samples.

This rearrangement joins TRBV5-1 to TRBJ2-2, with a possible D match to TRBD1 (6 bases). The V and J ends lost 1 base and 7 bases respectively, with 14 bases between them. This CDR3 comprises 15 residues. In germline, CDR1 is SGHRS, CDR2 YFSETQ. CDR3 sequence: CASSLSTGPDGELFF. The CDR3 DNA reads as TGCGCCAGCAGCTTGTCAACAGGGCCGGACGGGGAGCTGTTTTTT.

The chain is built from TRBV4-3 and TRBJ2-1; no firm D call. CDR1 is LGHNA and CDR2 is YSLEER in the germline V gene. The CDR3 length is 16 residues. Trimming stripped 0 bases from V and 0 bases from J, with 9 bases between. The CDR3 here is CASSQELWPSYNEQFF. CDR3 DNA: TGCGCCAGCAGCCAAGAGCTTTGGCCCTCCTACAATGAGCAGTTCTTC.

The rearrangement links TRBV18 to TRBJ1-1; D is ambiguous. The V gene lost 1 base and the J gene lost 0 bases, with 18 bases spanning the gap. CDR1 is KGHSH and CDR2 is LQKENI in the germline V gene. This CDR3 has 18 residues. In nucleotides, the CDR3 is TGTGCCAGCTCACCACGGGCATACAGTGCCCCCATGAACACTGAAGCTTTCTTT. Residues: CASSPRAYSAPMNTEAFF. The whole variable domain, remainder taken from reference TRBV18 and TRBJ1-1, is NAGVMQNPRHLVRRRGQEARLRCSPMKGHSHVYWYRQLPEEGLKFMVYLQKENIIDESGMPKERFSAEFPKEGPSILRIQQVVRGDSAAYFCASSPRAYSAPMNTEAFFGQGTRLTVV.

This clone is a singleton in its sample. The chain carries TRBV28 and TRBJ2-7; 8 positions agree with TRBD1. CDR1 and CDR2 (germline): MDHEN, SYDVKM. V was clipped by 8 bases and J by 4 bases; unmatched bases: 10. This CDR3 region has 14 residues. In DNA form, the CDR3 reads TGTGCCAGCCGGGGGACAGGAGAAAGGTACGAGCAGTACTTC. It yields the protein CASRGTGERYEQYF.

This chain joins TRBV6-5 and TRBJ1-2, with a tentative D call TRBD1 (5 bases). The CDR3 contains 14 residues. Trimming pared 0 bases from V and 8 bases from J, leaving 13 bases between. Germline CDR1 MNHEY, CDR2 SVGAGI. The CDR3 reads CASSYSSDRGGYTF. As DNA, the CDR3 is TGTGCCAGCAGTTACTCGAGTGACAGAGGGGGCTACACCTTC.

The chain carries TRBV4-2 and TRBJ2-1; D may be TRBD1 or TRBD2 (5 bases each). Germline V lookup: CDR1 LGHNA, CDR2 YNFKEQ. With 1 base removed from V and 6 bases from J, the gap between germline ends came to 13 bases. There are 15 residues in the CDR3. This CDR3 reads CASSQGRGASNEQFF. CDR3 nucleotide sequence: TGTGCCAGCAGCCAAGGAAGGGGAGCTAGCAATGAGCAGTTCTTC.

The CDR3, as DNA: TGTGCCAGCAGCGGCCGAGAAGTTCGAGAGACCCAGTACTTC. Encoded protein: CASSGREVRETQYF. V and J are TRBV7-2 and TRBJ2-5; D remains ambiguous. V shed 5 bases and J shed 4 bases, with 14 bases lying between them. This CDR3 region has 14 residues. Per germline, CDR1 SGHTA and CDR2 FQGNSA.

The rearrangement links TRBV28 to TRBJ2-5, with 7 bases aligning to TRBD1. V shed 5 bases and J 5 bases; nucleotides not matched to a gene: 17. The length of the CDR3 is 17 residues. In germline, CDR1 is MDHEN, CDR2 SYDVKM. The CDR3 sequence: CASSRTPQGRPGETQYF. CDR3 nucleotide sequence: TGTGCCAGCAGTCGTACACCACAGGGGCGCCCGGGGGAGACCCAGTACTTC.

On this clone itself: Other DNA sequences of this sample code for an identical CDR3. The J gene is TRBJ2-2, the V gene TRBV11-3; D perhaps matches TRBD2 (6 bases). There are 13 residues in the CDR3. Trimming pared 9 bases from V and 1 base from J, leaving 9 bases between. CDR1 and CDR2 (germline): SGHNT, YENEEA. CDR3: CASRRGNTGELFF. CDR3 nucleotides: TGTGCCAGTCGGAGGGGGAACACCGGGGAGCTGTTTTTT.

On this clone itself: One end of the junction is discordant with germline, which a read error may explain. The sample has other DNA sequences that encode this CDR3 too. The CDR3 region has the DNA TGTGCCAGCAGCTTCCCGGGGAGTCGTCCCAATCAGCCCCAACATTTT. Translation: CASSFPGSRPNQPQHF. The V and J genes are TRBV5-8 and TRBJ1-5; D not resolved. The germline V gene encodes CDR1 SGHTS and CDR2 YDEGEE. This CDR3 is built from 16 residues.

This clone has just one count. This rearrangement joins TRBV19 to TRBJ1-4, with D possibly being TRBD1 (5 bases). Germline V lookup: CDR1 LNHDA, CDR2 SQIVND (reference sequence). This CDR3 has 17 amino acids. V shed 3 bases and J shed 4 bases, with 18 bases lying between them. The CDR3 bases are TGTGCCAGTAGTATTTGGGTCCCTGAGGGGTATAATGAAAAACTGTTTTTT. Amino acid sequence: CASSIWVPEGYNEKLFF.

The chain uses TRBV4-1 and TRBJ2-1, with D perhaps matching TRBD2 (6 bases). CDR3 length: 17 residues. The germline V gene encodes CDR1 MGHRA and CDR2 YSYEKL. The V end was cut by 1 base, the J end by 5 bases, with 18 bases between. The CDR3, as DNA: TGCGCCAGCAGCCAAGGGTTCGGGCTAGCGCGGAACAATGAGCAGTTCTTC. Translation gives CASSQGFGLARNNEQFF.

The J gene is TRBJ2-3, the V gene TRBV9, with TRBD2 identical over 10 bases. This CDR3 is built from 16 residues. Germline lookup yields CDR1 SGDLS and CDR2 YYNGEE. Unmatched junction bases numbered 9, after V lost 3 bases and J lost 5 bases. The CDR3 DNA reads TGTGCCAGCAGCGCCACGGCGGCTAGCGGGAGAGATACGCAGTATTTT. Translated: CASSATAASGRDTQYF.

Of note for this clone: The junction shows a germline mismatch at one end, possibly a read error. V and J are TRBV6-6 and TRBJ2-5, with D possibly TRBD1 on 6 matching bases. The CDR3 extends over 15 amino acids. Germline CDR1 and CDR2: MNHNY and SVGAGI (reference sequence). The CDR3 bases are TGTGCCATCAGTGAGGCAACAGGGAAGGGAGAGACCCAGTACTTC. Translating gives CAISEATGKGETQYF.

The chain uses TRBV7-6 and TRBJ1-1; D is ambiguous. The V and J ends lost 0 bases and 5 bases respectively, with 7 bases between them. CDR3 length equals 13 residues. Germline lookup yields CDR1 SGHVS and CDR2 FNYEAQ. The CDR3 is CASSLALKTEAFF. Written as DNA, the CDR3 is TGTGCCAGCAGCTTAGCGCTTAAGACTGAAGCTTTCTTT.

This CDR3 reads CASSLVSGGANVLTF. CDR3 coding DNA: TGTGCCAGCAGTTTGGTTAGCGGGGGGGCCAACGTCCTGACTTTC. This chain uses TRBV28 with TRBJ2-6, with 7 bases aligning to TRBD2. CDR1 MDHEN and CDR2 SYDVKM come from the germline V gene. This CDR3 is built from 15 residues. V was clipped by 3 bases and J by 4 bases; unmatched bases: 3.

V usage is TRBV7-2 and J usage is TRBJ1-4, with unresolved D. This CDR3 contains 14 residues. V was cut by 5 bases and J by 8 bases, with 15 bases left in between. Germline assignment: CDR1 SGHTA and CDR2 FQGNSA. CDR3 sequence: CASSPREGREKLFF. The CDR3 region has the DNA TGTGCCAGCAGCCCTAGGGAGGGAAGGGAAAAACTGTTTTTT.

Here the CDR3 DNA reads TGCGCCAGCAGCCCGGGACAGACAACTAATGAAAAACTGTTTTTT. This encodes CASSPGQTTNEKLFF. This chain joins TRBV5-1 and TRBJ1-4, with 7 bases aligning to TRBD1. The CDR3 sequence is 15 residues long. V was pared by 4 bases and J by 0 bases, with 3 bases of the junction left unmatched. The germline V gene encodes CDR1 SGHRS and CDR2 YFSETQ.

The table lists this clone with a few counts. The chain recombines TRBV12-5 with TRBJ1-1, with no clear D. V lost 5 bases to trimming and J lost 10 bases, with 14 bases between them. The CDR3 extends over 12 amino acids. Germline V gene sequence: CDR1 LGHNT, CDR2 FRNRAP. The CDR3 DNA reads TGTGCTAGTGGTCCCGATGGAGGGTCAGCTTTCTTT. Its translation is CASGPDGGSAFF.

This chain uses TRBV7-2 with TRBJ2-3, with 10 nucleotides matching TRBD2. The CDR3 covers 16 residues. Germline lookup yields CDR1 SGHTA and CDR2 FQGNSA. Trimming removed 5 bases from V and 2 bases from J; junction bases left unmatched: 7. The DNA of the CDR3 is TGTGCCAGCAGCCATAGGACTAGCGGAGTCACAGATACGCAGTATTTT. It encodes CASSHRTSGVTDTQYF.

This chain joins TRBV6-6 and TRBJ2-2, with D perhaps TRBD1 (5 bases). Trimming shortened V by 6 bases and J by 3 bases, and 17 bases separated the two germline ends. The CDR3 extends over 16 amino acids. CDR1 MNHNY and CDR2 SVGAGI come from the germline V gene (reference sequence). The DNA of the CDR3 is TGTGCCAGCAGGCTATGGCAGGGAAAAGACACCGGGGAGCTGTTTTTT. Residues: CASRLWQGKDTGELFF.

The chain links TRBV9 to TRBJ2-1, with D possibly TRBD2 on 5 matching bases. V dropped 3 bases and J dropped 10 bases, with 8 bases sitting between them. Germline lookup yields CDR1 SGDLS and CDR2 YYNGEE. This CDR3 is 11 amino acids long. CDR3 sequence reads: CASSAPGEQFF. The CDR3 DNA sequence: TGTGCCAGCAGCGCGCCGGGAGAGCAGTTCTTC.

The chain is built from TRBV19 and TRBJ1-2, with D possibly being TRBD1 (5 bases). CDR3 size: 14 residues. From germline, CDR1 is LNHDA and CDR2 SQIVND (reference sequence). Trimming pared 0 bases from V and 8 bases from J, leaving 13 bases between. The CDR3 DNA sequence: TGTGCCAGTAGTATAGATCGCCAGGGCCGGGGCTACACCTTC. Amino acids: CASSIDRQGRGYTF.

A single count supports this clone. V is TRBV21-1 and J is TRBJ2-1; TRBD1 is taken as the D call from the table, unchecked against the DNA. TRBV21-1 is shown as a pseudogene. The CDR3 totals 20 residues. CDR3 residues: CASSKTRGRGPSSSYNEQFF. DNA for the CDR3: TGTGCCAGCAGCAAAACCCGGGGCAGGGGGCCTTCAAGCTCCTACAATGAGCAGTTCTTC.

This rearrangement joins TRBV7-6 to TRBJ2-5; D uncertain. Trimming cost V 9 bases and J 2 bases, with 13 bases left between them. The CDR3 consists of 13 residues. Per germline, CDR1 SGHVS and CDR2 FNYEAQ. CDR3 protein: CASAWIEQETQYF. CDR3 sequence (DNA): TGTGCCAGTGCGTGGATAGAGCAAGAGACCCAGTACTTC.

This clone was seen once. The chain has TRBV5-1 and TRBJ2-7, with unresolved D. The CDR3 has 13 residues. Trimming pared 4 bases from V and 3 bases from J, leaving 11 bases between. Germline CDR1 and CDR2: SGHRS and YFSETQ. CDR3 region: CASSPQRDYEQYF. CDR3 sequence (DNA): TGCGCCAGCAGCCCCCAGCGAGACTACGAGCAGTACTTC. Using reference TRBV5-1 and TRBJ2-7 for the parts outside the CDR3, the full variable domain is KAGVTQTPRYLIKTRGQQVTLSCSPISGHRSVSWYQQTPGQGLQFLFEYFSETQRNKGNFPGRFSGRQFSNSRSEMNVSTLELGDSALYLCASSPQRDYEQYFGPGTRLTVT.

The chain recombines TRBV5-4 with TRBJ2-3; D possibly corresponds to TRBD2 (6 bases). CDR3 length equals 16 residues. The V and J ends lost 0 bases and 2 bases respectively, with 13 bases between them. Germline-derived CDR1 and CDR2 are SGHNT and YYREEE (reference sequence). For the CDR3, the DNA is TGTGCCAGCAGCTTGGTGCGGGGCACGGACACAGATACGCAGTATTTT. This codes for CASSLVRGTDTDTQYF.

This rearrangement joins TRBV19 to TRBJ1-2; 10 nucleotides match TRBD1. The ends lost 2 bases at V and 5 bases at J; junction bases unmatched: 14. CDR1 and CDR2 (germline): LNHDA, SQIVND (reference sequence). This CDR3 is built from 18 residues. The CDR3 region has the DNA TGTGCCAGTAGTATATTTCGGGGACAGGGGCCGTCTTTATATGGCTACACCTTC. Translating gives CASSIFRGQGPSLYGYTF.

The chain is built from TRBV28 and TRBJ2-2; D call uncertain. V lost 6 bases to trimming and J lost 0 bases, with 5 bases between them. There are 13 residues in the CDR3. The germline CDR1 and CDR2 sequences are MDHEN and SYDVKM. CDR3 amino acids: CASSVANTGELFF. The CDR3 DNA reads as TGTGCCAGCAGCGTAGCGAACACCGGGGAGCTGTTTTTT.

This clone was counted once. The genes are TRBV5-1 and TRBJ1-1, with 11 bases matching TRBD1. Trimming at V came to 3 bases and at J to 4 bases, leaving 8 bases not matched to a gene. The CDR3 covers 16 residues. The V gene's germline CDR1 is SGHRS and CDR2 YFSETQ. In nucleotides, the CDR3 is TGCGCCAGCAGCTATTATGGGACAGGGGGGACCACTGAAGCTTTCTTT. Its translation is CASSYYGTGGTTEAFF. The full variable domain, its missing parts supplied by reference TRBV5-1 and TRBJ1-1, is KAGVTQTPRYLIKTRGQQVTLSCSPISGHRSVSWYQQTPGQGLQFLFEYFSETQRNKGNFPGRFSGRQFSNSRSEMNVSTLELGDSALYLCASSYYGTGGTTEAFFGQGTRLTVV.

The chain has TRBV4-1 and TRBJ2-7; 9 nucleotides match TRBD2. Germline V gene data show CDR1 as MGHRA and CDR2 as YSYEKL. CDR3 length: 13 residues. V lost 5 bases and J lost 6; bases outside the gene matches: 5. DNA for the CDR3: TGCGCCAGCAGCGTAGCGGGAGTTGGCGAGCAGTACTTC. Its protein is CASSVAGVGEQYF.

This chain links TRBV5-1 with TRBJ2-1; TRBD2 is a possible D gene (6 bases). The CDR3 totals 15 residues. Trimming left V 4 bases short and J 6 bases short, with 17 bases between. Per germline, CDR1 SGHRS and CDR2 YFSETQ. The CDR3 loop is CASSLGAGPTNEQFF. The CDR3 DNA sequence: TGCGCCAGCAGCCTCGGGGCGGGACCTACCAATGAGCAGTTCTTC.